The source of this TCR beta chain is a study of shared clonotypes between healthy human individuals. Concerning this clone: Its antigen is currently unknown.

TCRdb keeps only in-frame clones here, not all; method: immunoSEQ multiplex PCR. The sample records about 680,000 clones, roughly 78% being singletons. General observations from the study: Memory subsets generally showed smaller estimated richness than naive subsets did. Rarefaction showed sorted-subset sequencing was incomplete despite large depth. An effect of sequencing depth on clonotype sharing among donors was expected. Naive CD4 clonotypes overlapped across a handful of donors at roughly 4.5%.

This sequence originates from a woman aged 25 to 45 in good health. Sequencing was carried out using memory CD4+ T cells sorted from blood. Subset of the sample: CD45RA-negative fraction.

The CDR3 loop reads CASSLSERGTGELFF. The CDR3 DNA is TGCGCCAGCAGCTTGTCGGAGAGGGGCACCGGGGAGCTGTTTTTT. The rearrangement uses TRBV5-1 and TRBJ2-2; either TRBD1 or TRBD2 may supply D (5 bases each). With 1 base removed from V and 4 bases from J, the gap between germline ends came to 11 bases. Germline CDR1 and CDR2: SGHRS and YFSETQ. The CDR3 length is 15 residues.